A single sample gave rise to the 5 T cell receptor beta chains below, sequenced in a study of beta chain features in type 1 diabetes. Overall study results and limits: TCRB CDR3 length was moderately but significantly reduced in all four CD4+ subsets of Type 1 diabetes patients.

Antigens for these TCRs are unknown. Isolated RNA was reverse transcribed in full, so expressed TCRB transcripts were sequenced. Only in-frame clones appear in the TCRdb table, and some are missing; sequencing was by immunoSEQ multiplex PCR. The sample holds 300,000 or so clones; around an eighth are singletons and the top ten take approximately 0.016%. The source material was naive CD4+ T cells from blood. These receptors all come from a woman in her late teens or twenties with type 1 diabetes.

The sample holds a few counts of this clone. The CDR3 sequence is CASSQTVGGNTIYF. For the CDR3, the DNA is TGTGCCAGCAGCCAGACAGTAGGTGGAAACACCATATATTTT. The chain employs TRBV6-6 and TRBJ1-3; D is perhaps TRBD1 (5 bases). V lost 6 bases and J 3 bases, leaving 12 bases between the germline ends. The CDR3 spans 14 residues. Germline assignment: CDR1 MNHNY and CDR2 SVGAGI (reference sequence).

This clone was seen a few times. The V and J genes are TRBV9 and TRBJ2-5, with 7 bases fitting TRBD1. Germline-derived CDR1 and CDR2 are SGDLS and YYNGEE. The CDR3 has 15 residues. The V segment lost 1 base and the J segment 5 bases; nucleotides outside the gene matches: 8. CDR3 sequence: CASSVTGVESETQYF. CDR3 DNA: TGTGCCAGCAGCGTAACAGGGGTGGAGAGTGAGACCCAGTACTTC.

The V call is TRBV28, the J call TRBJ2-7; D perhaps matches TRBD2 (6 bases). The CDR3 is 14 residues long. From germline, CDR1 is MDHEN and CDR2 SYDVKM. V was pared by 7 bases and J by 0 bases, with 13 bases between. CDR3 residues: CASNQAGLSYEQYF. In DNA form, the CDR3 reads TGTGCCAGCAACCAAGCGGGTCTCTCCTACGAGCAGTACTTC.

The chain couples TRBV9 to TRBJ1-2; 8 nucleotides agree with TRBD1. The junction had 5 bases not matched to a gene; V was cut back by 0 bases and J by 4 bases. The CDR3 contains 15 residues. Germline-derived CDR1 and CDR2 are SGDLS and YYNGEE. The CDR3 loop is CASSVAQGAGYGYTF. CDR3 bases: TGTGCCAGCAGCGTAGCTCAGGGGGCTGGCTATGGCTACACCTTC.

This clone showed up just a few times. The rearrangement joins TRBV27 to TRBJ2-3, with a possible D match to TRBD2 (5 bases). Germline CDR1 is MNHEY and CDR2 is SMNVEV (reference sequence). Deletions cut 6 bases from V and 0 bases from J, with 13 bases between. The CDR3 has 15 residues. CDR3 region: CASSGTRFSTDTQYF. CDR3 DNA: TGTGCCAGCAGCGGTACTAGATTCAGCACAGATACGCAGTATTTT.